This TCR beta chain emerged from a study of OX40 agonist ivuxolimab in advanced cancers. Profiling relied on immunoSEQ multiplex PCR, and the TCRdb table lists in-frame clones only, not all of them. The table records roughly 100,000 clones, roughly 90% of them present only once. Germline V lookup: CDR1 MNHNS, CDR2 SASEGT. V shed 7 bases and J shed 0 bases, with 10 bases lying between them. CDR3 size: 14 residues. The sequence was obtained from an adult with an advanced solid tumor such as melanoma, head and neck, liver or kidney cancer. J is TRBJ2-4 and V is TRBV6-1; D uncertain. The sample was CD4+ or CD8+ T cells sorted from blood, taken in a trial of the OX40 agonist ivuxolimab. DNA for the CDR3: TGTGCCAGCATTACAGACTTAGCCAAAAACATTCAGTACTTC. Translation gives CASITDLAKNIQYF.